The clone carrying this T cell receptor (beta chain) was seen at least ten times. Its antigen is currently unknown. V was clipped by 9 bases and J by 5 bases; unmatched bases: 8. The CDR3 consists of 13 residues. Germline lookup yields CDR1 SNHLY and CDR2 FYNNEI. This specimen belongs to a study of human T cells and chemical hapten exposure. The overall study: Researchers reported sensitizing a roughly 2 cm by roughly 2 cm upper inner arm skin site with 2% DPC. For the roughly 26-week duration of the study, patients were given weekly doses of diphenylcyclopropenone on the scalp. General observations from the study: Healthy people's immune response may differ from that of the donors, who had alopecia.

The time point denotes: pre-sensitization, week 0. This sample's treatment: therapeutic diphenylcyclopropenone sensitization with weekly scalp DPC. For the library, individual cDNA molecules each received unique molecular identifiers. TCRdb redid the calling of the RACE reads with MiXCR, one entry per CDR3 protein. The data show 300,000 to 450,000 distinct CDR3 sequences, approximately 5% seen once. This receptor was identified in a woman aged 50 to 60 with alopecia areata. Some clones in this sample may be carry-over from other donors' samples. Sequences were derived from whole blood, sampled in connection with sensitization to the hapten diphenylcyclopropenone (DPC). The chain combines TRBV2 with TRBJ1-1; 8 nucleotides align to TRBD1. CDR3 DNA sequence: TGTGCCAGGGACAGGGCCGAGGGGACTGAAGCTTTCTTT. Its protein product is CARDRAEGTEAFF.